The rows below give T cell receptor beta chains drawn from one sample of a study of T-cell memory formation after mild COVID-19. Using its own MiXCR run on the 5' RACE reads, TCRdb lists one record per CDR3 protein. The sample records more than 150,000 distinct CDR3 sequences, around 10% being singletons. Source material: PBMCs or a T cell subset sorted from them (not recorded which). Receptors originate from a man aged 18 to 30 who had mild COVID-19 (a few samples of this study predate the infection). Cell type and time point are not known. Both conserved end residues are part of each CDR3. D genes are given only for firm matches. Only some rows state a clone size, as once, few, many or a class for expanded clones.

j_call,d_call,v_call,clone_size,cdr3_aa,cdr3_nt
TRBJ1-1,-,TRBV11-1,many,CASSLGRSNTEAFF,TGTGCCAGCAGCTTAGGGCGAAGCAACACTGAAGCTTTCTTT
TRBJ2-7,TRBD1,TRBV10-3,many,CANSQGTYEQYF,TGTGCCAACTCACAGGGGACCTACGAGCAGTACTTC
TRBJ1-5,-,TRBV3-1,-,CASSPSPKVDQPQHF,TGTGCCAGCAGTCCCTCTCCTAAGGTGGATCAGCCCCAGCATTTT
TRBJ2-3,-,TRBV7-9,few,CASSLGWWGSDTQYF,TGTGCCAGCAGCTTAGGTTGGTGGGGTAGTGATACGCAGTATTTT
TRBJ1-5,-,TRBV20-1,-,CSARAGGIQPQHF,TGCAGTGCTAGGGCCGGTGGGATTCAGCCCCAGCATTTT
TRBJ1-2,TRBD1,TRBV10-3,-,CAISEGQGDGYTF,TGTGCCATCAGTGAGGGACAGGGAGACGGCTACACCTTC
TRBJ2-7,TRBD1,TRBV7-2,-,CASRGQGSAEQYF,TGTGCCAGCAGGGGACAGGGTTCGGCGGAGCAGTACTTC
TRBJ2-3,-,TRBV6-1,-,CASSDSEDTQYF,TGTGCCAGCAGTGATTCGGAAGATACGCAGTATTTT
TRBJ2-3,TRBD2,TRBV7-8,many,CASSLLGGSTDTQYF,TGTGCCAGCAGCTTATTGGGGGGGAGCACAGATACGCAGTATTTT
TRBJ2-5,TRBD2,TRBV20-1,-,CSARVAGGLQETQYF,TGCAGTGCTAGAGTAGCGGGGGGCTTACAAGAGACCCAGTACTTC
TRBJ1-2,-,TRBV4-2,many,CASSQVGDGYTF,TGTGCCAGCAGCCAAGTCGGGGATGGCTACACCTTC
TRBJ2-2,-,TRBV3-1,few,CDSSPTGPGELFF,TGTGACAGCAGCCCGACAGGCCCCGGGGAGCTGTTTTTT
TRBJ2-3,-,TRBV20-1,few,CSAPRGGRTDTQYF,TGCAGTGCTCCCCGTGGGGGAAGGACAGATACGCAGTATTTT
TRBJ2-5,-,TRBV20-1,-,CSATHGPQETQYF,TGCAGTGCTACCCACGGGCCACAAGAGACCCAGTACTTC
TRBJ2-3,TRBD2,TRBV29-1,few,CSAAGLAVTDLTDTQYF,TGCAGCGCCGCTGGGCTAGCGGTCACCGACCTCACAGATACGCAGTATTTT
TRBJ2-2,-,TRBV7-2,-,CASSFGENTGELFF,TGTGCCAGCAGCTTTGGCGAGAACACCGGGGAGCTGTTTTTT
TRBJ1-2,-,TRBV28,-,CASSFARMTRSHGYTF,TGTGCCAGCAGTTTCGCGCGAATGACCAGGTCTCATGGCTACACCTTC
TRBJ1-2,TRBD1,TRBV29-1,many,CSGKSGQGDGYTF,TGCAGCGGAAAATCCGGACAGGGCGATGGCTACACCTTC
TRBJ1-4,-,TRBV9,few,CASSASGGREKLFF,TGTGCCAGCAGCGCCTCCGGGGGGCGCGAAAAACTGTTTTTT
TRBJ1-2,-,TRBV5-1,few,CASSLQEGRDGYTF,TGCGCCAGCAGCTTGCAGGAGGGCAGGGATGGCTACACCTTC
TRBJ1-2,-,TRBV9,-,CASSVEGPLTGYTF,TGTGCCAGCAGCGTAGAGGGACCGCTCACGGGCTACACCTTC
TRBJ2-1,-,TRBV30,-,CAWRKPGGINEQFF,TGTGCCTGGAGAAAACCAGGGGGGATCAATGAGCAGTTCTTC
TRBJ2-3,-,TRBV6-2/TRBV6-3,few,CASSWAARTDTQYF,TGTGCCAGCAGTTGGGCAGCCCGAACAGATACGCAGTATTTT